The entry that follows covers one T cell receptor (beta chain) sequence. Its antigen remains unidentified. Nothing much larger sits one base from this clone, and base qualities are not available. At diagnosis, tumor, uninvolved tumor-adjacent lung and peripheral blood were collected and then preserved as a mix of FFPE and fresh-frozen material. TCR beta CDR3 regions were sequenced from DNA using the immunoSEQ Assay. The authors processed their data as follows. To compute T cell density, TCR beta template counts were normalized to usable DNA, which was estimated by amplifying housekeeping genes. Richness was estimated using the preseqR package, with extrapolation to 400,000 templates for PBMC samples and to 120,000 templates for tissue samples. Clonality was defined by subtracting Pielou's evenness from one. To identify tissue-enriched TCRs, differential abundance testing was run on productive amino-acid clonotypes with a minimum total count of 5 and an alpha of 0.1. The Jaccard Index and the Morisita Overlap Index were used to quantify repertoire overlap between compartments. GLIPH grouped TCR beta CDR3s together with public tetramer-defined viral CDR3s, and a viral motif had to include at least three viral sequences and also show V-gene enrichment. Not all clones reach the TCRdb copy of this immuneACCESS table, which keeps in-frame sequences only. Checked studies attribute under half of the gap to unresolved V genes and leave the rest unexplained. For V, J and clone size, that table is used; D and trimming come from the DNA. The table for this sample lists 1,400 to 1,500 clones; approximately 21% of them were counted only once. The top ten clonotypes cover approximately 10% of the sample.

This sample was included in a study of T cells in localized non-small cell lung cancer (dated by TCRdb to 2020 to 2021). For the wider study: T cell repertoires of about 240 early-stage NSCLC patients were analyzed, with tumors being compared against uninvolved tumor-adjacent lungs. The cohort consisted of roughly 240 treatment-naive NSCLC patients whose localized lung tumors had been resected. Of the NSCLC patients, 129 were male and about 97 were female, and the mean age was about 69 years.

General findings and caveats noted by the study authors: Because the study design was exploratory, TCR variables were selected using unadjusted p-values without false-discovery rate correction. A median of 57 of the top 100 tumor clones turned up in the paired uninvolved adjacent lung, and fewer than 35 of those clones also ranked among the top 100 of that same adjacent lung. The highest T cell clonality was observed in uninvolved tumor-adjacent lung, where clonality exceeded that of tumor, suggesting that antigenic responses were more focused in uninvolved tumor-adjacent lung. Multi-region tumor sequencing was not performed, so intratumor heterogeneity could not be excluded. Longer overall survival was associated with higher blood T cell density, whereas shorter survival was associated with higher adjacent-lung clonality.

The germline V gene gives CDR1 as SGHRS and CDR2 as YFSETQ. From cysteine to phenylalanine, the CDR3 is 15 amino acids long. Only the CDR3 portion is preserved as DNA: 45 bases, with reading frame beginning at the first base. Trimming removed 4 bases from V and 6 bases from J, leaving 16 bases between the germline ends. The chain was built from TRBV5-1 and TRBJ2-2; the D gene is possibly TRBD2, with 6 bases matching. The sequence came from a male donor aged 60 or older with stage I lung adenocarcinoma. Source: lung tumor tissue, taken before any cancer treatment. The CDR3 region has the sequence CASSPMGGTPGELFF. DNA sequence: TGCGCCAGCAGCCCCATGGGGGGAACCCCCGGGGAGCTGTTTTTT.